Listed below are T cell receptor beta chains from one sample, sequenced in a study of cytomegalovirus exposure and HLA in healthy donors. The repertoire was sequenced with immunoSEQ multiplex PCR; TCRdb's copy has only in-frame clones and lacks some. The sample holds over 200,000 clones, about 77% seen once. The specimen sequenced was PBMCs. These receptors were obtained from a woman in her 30s in good health and CMV-seronegative. The CDR3 runs from the conserved cysteine through the conserved F or W. Fields, in order: J gene, V gene, clone size, D gene, CDR3 protein, CDR3 DNA. D genes are given only for firm matches. Size is stated for part of the rows, as once, few or many counts, or as a class when the clone is expanded.

J gene: TRBJ2-1
V gene: TRBV5-1
clone size: -
D gene: -
CDR3 protein: CASSSLATNNEQFF
CDR3 DNA: TGCGCCAGCAGCTCTCTAGCGACAAACAATGAGCAGTTCTTC

J gene: TRBJ2-2
V gene: TRBV10-2
clone size: -
D gene: TRBD2
CDR3 protein: CASNAGENTGELFF
CDR3 DNA: TGCGCCAGCAACGCGGGAGAGAACACCGGGGAGCTGTTTTTT

J gene: TRBJ1-3
V gene: TRBV19
clone size: few
D gene: TRBD1
CDR3 protein: CASSRQGDRNTIYF
CDR3 DNA: TGTGCCAGTAGTAGACAGGGGGATCGAAACACCATATATTTT

J gene: TRBJ1-1
V gene: TRBV7-9
clone size: few
D gene: TRBD1
CDR3 protein: CASSPDRENTEAFF
CDR3 DNA: TGTGCCAGCAGCCCCGACAGGGAGAACACTGAAGCTTTCTTT

J gene: TRBJ2-5
V gene: TRBV5-5
clone size: few
D gene: -
CDR3 protein: CASSFLAVQETQYF
CDR3 DNA: TGTGCCAGCAGCTTTTTAGCGGTTCAAGAGACCCAGTACTTC

J gene: TRBJ2-1
V gene: TRBV5-1
clone size: -
D gene: -
CDR3 protein: CASTHRSSYNEQFF
CDR3 DNA: TGCGCCAGCACCCACCGGAGCTCCTACAATGAGCAGTTCTTC

J gene: TRBJ1-1
V gene: TRBV6-5
clone size: -
D gene: -
CDR3 protein: CASSPRYSAVEAFF
CDR3 DNA: TGTGCCAGCAGTCCCCGGTATTCAGCGGTCGAAGCTTTCTTT

J gene: TRBJ2-5
V gene: TRBV29-1
clone size: -
D gene: -
CDR3 protein: CSVAGTQETQYF
CDR3 DNA: TGCAGCGTCGCCGGGACTCAAGAGACCCAGTACTTC

J gene: TRBJ2-5
V gene: TRBV12-5
clone size: few
D gene: TRBD1
CDR3 protein: CASGQGQARGETQYF
CDR3 DNA: TGTGCTAGTGGCCAAGGACAGGCTCGTGGGGAGACCCAGTACTTC

J gene: TRBJ2-7
V gene: TRBV4-2
clone size: -
D gene: TRBD1
CDR3 protein: CASSPSGTGTYEQYF
CDR3 DNA: TGTGCCAGCAGCCCCTCCGGGACAGGGACCTACGAGCAGTACTTC

J gene: TRBJ1-6
V gene: TRBV6-6
clone size: -
D gene: -
CDR3 protein: CASNTQGNSPLHF
CDR3 DNA: TGTGCCAGCAACACCCAGGGCAATTCACCCCTCCACTTT

J gene: TRBJ2-5
V gene: TRBV7-9
clone size: -
D gene: -
CDR3 protein: CSSSFGLEGTQYF
CDR3 DNA: TGTTCCAGCAGCTTTGGGCTGGAGGGGACCCAGTACTTC

J gene: TRBJ2-2
V gene: TRBV5-4
clone size: -
D gene: -
CDR3 protein: CASSNRINTGELFF
CDR3 DNA: TGTGCCAGCAGCAACAGGATTAACACCGGGGAGCTGTTTTTT

J gene: TRBJ1-1
V gene: TRBV28
clone size: many
D gene: -
CDR3 protein: CASRRVSTEAFF
CDR3 DNA: TGTGCCAGTAGGAGGGTAAGCACTGAAGCTTTCTTT

J gene: TRBJ1-1
V gene: TRBV19
clone size: -
D gene: -
CDR3 protein: CASSTSLRTVNTEAFF
CDR3 DNA: TGTGCCAGTAGTACCTCCCTGCGGACAGTGAACACTGAAGCTTTCTTT

J gene: TRBJ1-1
V gene: TRBV30
clone size: -
D gene: -
CDR3 protein: CAWRNGLSTEAFF
CDR3 DNA: TGTGCCTGGAGAAACGGTTTGAGCACTGAAGCTTTCTTT

J gene: TRBJ1-2
V gene: TRBV27
clone size: -
D gene: -
CDR3 protein: CASRLGGETRYGYTF
CDR3 DNA: TGTGCCAGCAGGCTTGGTGGGGAGACCCGCTATGGCTACACCTTC

J gene: TRBJ2-7
V gene: TRBV28
clone size: -
D gene: TRBD2
CDR3 protein: CASSPYGGGFFYEQYF
CDR3 DNA: TGTGCCAGCAGTCCCTACGGGGGGGGTTTCTTCTACGAGCAGTACTTC

J gene: TRBJ1-1
V gene: TRBV18
clone size: -
D gene: TRBD1
CDR3 protein: CASSPGDSLNTEAFF
CDR3 DNA: TGTGCCAGCTCACCAGGGGACAGTCTGAACACTGAAGCTTTCTTT

J gene: TRBJ2-1
V gene: TRBV2
clone size: -
D gene: -
CDR3 protein: CASSLDSDEQFF
CDR3 DNA: TGTGCCAGCAGTCTGGACAGCGATGAGCAGTTCTTC

J gene: TRBJ2-1
V gene: TRBV2
clone size: -
D gene: TRBD1
CDR3 protein: CASLGQGRNEQFF
CDR3 DNA: TGTGCCAGCCTGGGACAGGGACGCAATGAGCAGTTCTTC

J gene: TRBJ1-1
V gene: TRBV2
clone size: few
D gene: -
CDR3 protein: CASHALRTTEAFF
CDR3 DNA: TGTGCCAGCCACGCTCTAAGAACCACTGAAGCTTTCTTT

J gene: TRBJ1-2
V gene: TRBV2
clone size: -
D gene: -
CDR3 protein: CASSDRTEFGGYTF
CDR3 DNA: TGTGCCAGCAGTGACCGGACAGAGTTCGGTGGCTACACCTTC

J gene: TRBJ1-1
V gene: TRBV13
clone size: -
D gene: -
CDR3 protein: CASSLKGRTEAFF
CDR3 DNA: TGTGCCAGCAGCTTGAAGGGGAGGACTGAAGCTTTCTTT

J gene: TRBJ2-5
V gene: TRBV27
clone size: -
D gene: TRBD1
CDR3 protein: CASRTGTGSWETQYF
CDR3 DNA: TGTGCCAGCAGAACCGGGACAGGGAGTTGGGAGACCCAGTACTTC